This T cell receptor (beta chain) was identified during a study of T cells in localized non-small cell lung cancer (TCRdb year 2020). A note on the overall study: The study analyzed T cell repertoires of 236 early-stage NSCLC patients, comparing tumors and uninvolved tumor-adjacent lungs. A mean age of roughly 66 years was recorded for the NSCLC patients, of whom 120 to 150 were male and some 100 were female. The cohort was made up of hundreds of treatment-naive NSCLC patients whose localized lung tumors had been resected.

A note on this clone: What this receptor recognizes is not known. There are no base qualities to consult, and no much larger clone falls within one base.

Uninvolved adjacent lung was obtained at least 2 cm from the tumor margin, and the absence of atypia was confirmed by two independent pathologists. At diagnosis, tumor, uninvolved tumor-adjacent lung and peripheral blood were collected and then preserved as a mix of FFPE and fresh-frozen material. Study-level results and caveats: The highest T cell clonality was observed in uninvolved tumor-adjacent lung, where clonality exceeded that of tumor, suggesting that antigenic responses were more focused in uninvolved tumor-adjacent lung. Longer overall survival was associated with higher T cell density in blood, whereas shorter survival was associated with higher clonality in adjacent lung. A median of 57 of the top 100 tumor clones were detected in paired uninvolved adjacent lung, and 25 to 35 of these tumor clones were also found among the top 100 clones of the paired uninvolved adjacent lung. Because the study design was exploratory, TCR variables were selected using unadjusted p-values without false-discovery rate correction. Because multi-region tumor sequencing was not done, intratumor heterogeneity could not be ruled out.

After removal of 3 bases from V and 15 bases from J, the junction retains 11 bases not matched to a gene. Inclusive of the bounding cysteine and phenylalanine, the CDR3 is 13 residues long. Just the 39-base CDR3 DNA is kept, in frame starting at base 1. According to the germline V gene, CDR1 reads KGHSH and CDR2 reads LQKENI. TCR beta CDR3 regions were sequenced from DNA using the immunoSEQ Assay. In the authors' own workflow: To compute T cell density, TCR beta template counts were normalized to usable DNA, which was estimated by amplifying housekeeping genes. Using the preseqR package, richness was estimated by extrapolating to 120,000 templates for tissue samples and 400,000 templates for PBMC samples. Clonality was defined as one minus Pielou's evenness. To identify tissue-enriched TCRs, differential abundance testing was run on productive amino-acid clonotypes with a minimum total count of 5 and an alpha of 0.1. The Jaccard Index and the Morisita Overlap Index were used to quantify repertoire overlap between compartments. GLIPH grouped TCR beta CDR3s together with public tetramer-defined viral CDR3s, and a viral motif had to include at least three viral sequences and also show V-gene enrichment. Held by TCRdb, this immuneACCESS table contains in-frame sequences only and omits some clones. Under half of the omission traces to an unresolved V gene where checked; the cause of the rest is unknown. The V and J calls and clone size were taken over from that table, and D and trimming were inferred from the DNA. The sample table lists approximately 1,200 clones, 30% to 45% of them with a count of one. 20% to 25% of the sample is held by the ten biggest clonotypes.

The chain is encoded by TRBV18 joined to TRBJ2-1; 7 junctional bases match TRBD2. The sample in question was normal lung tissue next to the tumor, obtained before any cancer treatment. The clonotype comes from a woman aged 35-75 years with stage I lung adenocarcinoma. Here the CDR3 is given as CASSPLGLTGGFF. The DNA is TGTGCCAGCTCACCGCTGGGACTAACGGGAGGGTTCTTC.